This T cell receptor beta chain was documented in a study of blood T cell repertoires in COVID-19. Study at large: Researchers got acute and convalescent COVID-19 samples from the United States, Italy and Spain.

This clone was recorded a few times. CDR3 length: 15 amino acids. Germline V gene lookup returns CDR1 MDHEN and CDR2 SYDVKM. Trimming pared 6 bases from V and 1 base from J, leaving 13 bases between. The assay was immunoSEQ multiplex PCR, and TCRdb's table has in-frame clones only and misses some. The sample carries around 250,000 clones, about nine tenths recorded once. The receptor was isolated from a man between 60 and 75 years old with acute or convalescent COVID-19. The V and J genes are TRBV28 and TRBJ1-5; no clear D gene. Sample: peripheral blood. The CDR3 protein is CASSQLKGSNQPQHF. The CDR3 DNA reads TGTGCCAGCAGCCAACTAAAAGGCAGCAATCAGCCCCAGCATTTT.